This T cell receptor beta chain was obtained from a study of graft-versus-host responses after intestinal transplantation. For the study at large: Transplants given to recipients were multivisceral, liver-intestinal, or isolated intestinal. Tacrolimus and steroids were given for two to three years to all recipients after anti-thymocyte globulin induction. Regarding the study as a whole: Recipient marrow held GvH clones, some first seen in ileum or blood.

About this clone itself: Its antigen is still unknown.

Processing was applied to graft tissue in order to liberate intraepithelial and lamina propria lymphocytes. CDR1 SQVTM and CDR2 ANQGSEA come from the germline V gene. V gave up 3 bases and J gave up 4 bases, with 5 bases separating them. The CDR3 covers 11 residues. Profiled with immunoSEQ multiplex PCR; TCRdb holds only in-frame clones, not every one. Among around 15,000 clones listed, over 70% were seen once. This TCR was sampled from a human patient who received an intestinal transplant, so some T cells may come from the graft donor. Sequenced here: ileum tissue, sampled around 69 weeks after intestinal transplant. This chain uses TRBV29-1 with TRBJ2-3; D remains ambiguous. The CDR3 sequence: CSVDLSDTQYF. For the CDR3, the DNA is TGCAGCGTTGATTTGTCAGATACGCAGTATTTT.